Presented here are 21 T cell receptor beta chains from one specimen sequenced in a study of blood T cell repertoires in COVID-19. Profiling relied on immunoSEQ multiplex PCR, and the TCRdb table lists in-frame clones only, not all of them. The sample includes 350,000 or so clones, approximately 90% of them seen just once. The source material was peripheral blood. These receptors were taken from a woman aged 60-75 years with COVID-19, enrolled during active disease.

The genes are TRBV3-1 (or the pseudogene TRBV3-2) and TRBJ1-2; 7 bases match TRBD1. Per germline, CDR1 LGHDT and CDR2 YNNKEL (reference sequence). The length of the CDR3 is 14 residues. V lost 5 bases to trimming and J lost 7 bases; unmatched junction nucleotides: 10. The CDR3 coding sequence is TGTGCCAGCAGCGATACGACAGGGAACCGTGGCTACACCTTC. This translates into CASSDTTGNRGYTF.

This chain joins TRBV30 and TRBJ2-7; TRBD2 matches at 13 bases. V trimming: 0 bases; J trimming: 0 bases; junction bases outside the gene matches: 11. The CDR3 covers 19 residues. Germline CDR1 and CDR2: GTSNPN and SVGIG (reference sequence). The CDR3 sequence: CAWSVLRGTSGASSYEQYF. The CDR3 coding sequence is TGTGCCTGGAGTGTACTACGCGGGACTAGCGGGGCAAGCTCCTACGAGCAGTACTTC.

The DNA of the CDR3 is TGTGCCAGCAGTTACGAGGGACAGGAGGGCTATGGCTACACCTTC. Translating gives CASSYEGQEGYGYTF. V and J are TRBV27 and TRBJ1-2, with TRBD1 matching over 8 bases. CDR1 and CDR2 (germline): MNHEY, SMNVEV (reference sequence). The junction had 8 bases not matched to a gene; V was cut back by 4 bases and J by 4 bases. The CDR3 sequence is 15 residues long.

The J gene is TRBJ2-2, the V gene TRBV7-3; perhaps TRBD2 as D (5 bases). Trimming cost V 8 bases and J 2 bases, with 9 bases left between them. Germline V gives CDR1 SGHTA, CDR2 FQGTGA. This CDR3 contains 13 residues. The CDR3 is CASGGGNTGELFF. As DNA, the CDR3 is TGTGCCAGCGGAGGAGGAAACACCGGGGAGCTGTTTTTT.

The sample holds a few counts of this clone. This sequence joins TRBV10-3 and TRBJ2-7, with 10 nucleotides matching TRBD1. The V and J ends lost 6 bases and 6 bases, in that order; junction bases with no gene match: 8. CDR1 ENHRY and CDR2 SYGVKD come from the germline V gene. This CDR3 contains 14 residues. The CDR3 loop is CAISRQGAGSEQYF. The CDR3 DNA reads TGTGCCATCAGCCGACAGGGGGCTGGCTCCGAGCAGTACTTC.

V and J are TRBV18 and TRBJ2-2; 7 nucleotides align to TRBD1. There are 16 residues in the CDR3. V was clipped by 1 base and J by 5 bases; unmatched bases: 7. Germline CDR1 reads KGHSH; CDR2 reads LQKENI. The CDR3 here is CASSPLRTGETGELFF. DNA of the CDR3: TGTGCCAGCTCACCACTGCGGACAGGAGAAACCGGGGAGCTGTTTTTT.

The chain combines TRBV9 with TRBJ1-2, with 9 nucleotides matching TRBD1. This CDR3 is built from 15 residues. The ends lost 4 bases at V and 4 bases at J; junction bases unmatched: 8. CDR1 is SGDLS, CDR2 YYNGEE, per germline. The CDR3: CASSIRTGALYGYTF. In nucleotides, the CDR3 is TGTGCCAGCAGCATTCGGACAGGGGCCCTCTATGGCTACACCTTC. The full variable domain, with the rest looked up from reference TRBV9 and TRBJ1-2, is DSGVTQTPKHLITATGQRVTLRCSPRSGDLSVYWYQQSLDQGLQFLIQYYNGEERAKGNILERFSAQQFPDLHSELNLSSLELGDSALYFCASSIRTGALYGYTFGSGTRLTVV.

The chain joins TRBV5-1 to TRBJ2-2; maybe TRBD1 (5 bases). Germline V lookup: CDR1 SGHRS, CDR2 YFSETQ. V was pared by 2 bases and J by 1 base, with 6 bases between. The CDR3 totals 14 residues. Here the CDR3 DNA reads TGCGCCAGCAGCTTCGGACAGAACACCGGGGAGCTGTTTTTT. Its translation: CASSFGQNTGELFF.

The rearrangement uses TRBV3-1 (or the pseudogene TRBV3-2) and TRBJ1-2; possibly TRBD1 for D (5 bases). CDR1 is LGHDT and CDR2 is YNNKEL in the germline V gene (reference sequence). The length of the CDR3 is 12 residues. V lost 3 bases and J 13 bases, leaving 15 bases between the germline ends. CDR3 sequence: CASSQTDNRFTF. For the CDR3, the DNA is TGTGCCAGCAGCCAGACGGACAATCGATTCACCTTC.

This chain links TRBV19 with TRBJ2-7; tentatively, D is TRBD2 (6 bases). Trimming removed 3 bases at V and 4 bases at J, with 16 bases between. This CDR3 comprises 15 residues. Germline lookup yields CDR1 LNHDA and CDR2 SQIVND (reference sequence). The CDR3 loop reads CASSIRGSGGYEQYF. CDR3 in DNA: TGTGCCAGTAGTATTCGAGGCTCCGGGGGTTACGAGCAGTACTTC. The full variable domain, in which reference TRBV19 and TRBJ2-7 provide the parts outside the CDR3, is DGGITQSPKYLFRKEGQNVTLSCEQNLNHDAMYWYRQDPGQGLRLIYYSQIVNDFQKGDIAEGYSVSREKKESFPLTVTSAQKNPTAFYLCASSIRGSGGYEQYFGPGTRLTVT.

This clone was seen more than once but under ten times. The rearrangement links TRBV5-5 to TRBJ1-6, with TRBD1 as a possible D gene (5 bases). Germline V gene lookup returns CDR1 SGHKS and CDR2 YYEKEE (reference sequence). This CDR3 is built from 16 residues. V lost 5 bases and J lost 7, with 19 bases in between. CDR3 loop: CASSRGRGGENSPLHF. The DNA of the CDR3 is TGTGCCAGCAGTCGGGGACGGGGAGGGGAAAATTCACCCCTCCACTTT.

The chain links TRBV5-1 to TRBJ2-3; 8 nucleotides line up with TRBD1. J lost 4 bases, V lost 4 bases, and 5 bases had no gene match. In germline, CDR1 is SGHRS, CDR2 YFSETQ. The CDR3 totals 14 residues. The CDR3 spells CASSQAGGPDTQYF. In DNA form, the CDR3 reads TGCGCCAGCAGCCAGGCAGGGGGCCCAGATACGCAGTATTTT.

The chain uses TRBV2 and TRBJ1-5; the match to TRBD1 covers 8 bases. Germline V lookup: CDR1 SNHLY, CDR2 FYNNEI. CDR3 size: 16 residues. Trimming took 7 bases from V and 1 from J; bases not matched to a gene: 9. In DNA form, the CDR3 reads TGTGCCAGCAATCGACAGGGGATGGGGAGCAATCAGCCCCAGCATTTT. It specifies CASNRQGMGSNQPQHF.

The chain combines TRBV2 with TRBJ1-6; no firm D call. From germline, CDR1 is SNHLY and CDR2 FYNNEI. Trimming removed 8 bases at V and 7 bases at J, with 12 bases between. The CDR3 is 13 residues long. CDR3 DNA: TGTGCCAGCGGGAGGGAGAGCAATTCACCCCTCCACTTT. As protein: CASGRESNSPLHF. Based on the CDR3 plus reference TRBV2 and TRBJ1-6, the full variable domain is EPEVTQTPSHQVTQMGQEVILRCVPISNHLYFYWYRQILGQKVEFLVSFYNNEISEKSEIFDDQFSVERPDGSNFTLKIRSTKLEDSAMYFCASGRESNSPLHFGNGTRLTVT.

The gene calls are TRBV7-8 and TRBJ1-1; D gene ambiguous. Trimming stripped 0 bases from V and 4 bases from J, with 6 bases between. Looked up from germline, CDR1 is SGHVS and CDR2 is FQNEAQ. The CDR3 extends over 13 amino acids. The CDR3 here is CASSLAGLTEAFF. The CDR3, as DNA: TGTGCCAGCAGCTTAGCTGGGCTCACTGAAGCTTTCTTT.

This chain connects TRBV5-1 to TRBJ2-1; 7 bases are a match to TRBD1. Germline CDR1 and CDR2: SGHRS and YFSETQ. The length of the CDR3 is 15 residues. J lost 9 bases, V lost 4 bases, and 13 bases had no gene match. CDR3 region: CASSTDRAGVVEQFF. For the CDR3, the DNA is TGCGCCAGCAGCACCGACAGGGCTGGAGTGGTTGAGCAGTTCTTC.

The chain is built from TRBV2 and TRBJ2-2, with 7 bases lining up with TRBD2. The V segment lost 1 base and the J segment 6 bases; nucleotides outside the gene matches: 2. The CDR3 runs 14 residues. Germline CDR1 and CDR2: SNHLY and FYNNEI. This CDR3 reads CASSEGGRAGELFF. CDR3 DNA sequence: TGTGCCAGCAGTGAAGGAGGGAGGGCCGGGGAGCTGTTTTTT.

The chain couples TRBV28 to TRBJ1-5; unclear D gene. The CDR3 spans 13 residues. The germline V gene has CDR1 MDHEN and CDR2 SYDVKM. The V and J ends lost 6 bases and 0 bases respectively, with 6 bases between them. The CDR3: CASRLDSNQPQHF. In DNA form, the CDR3 reads TGTGCCAGCAGGCTAGATAGCAATCAGCCCCAGCATTTT.

The chain employs TRBV7-2 and TRBJ1-1; D may be TRBD1 (5 bases). From germline, CDR1 is SGHTA and CDR2 FQGNSA. V was clipped by 3 bases and J by 4 bases, with 12 bases between them. There are 14 residues in the CDR3. The CDR3: CASSFSSQGTEAFF. CDR3 nucleotide sequence: TGTGCCAGCAGCTTTAGTTCTCAGGGCACTGAAGCTTTCTTT.

This rearrangement joins TRBV7-2 to TRBJ2-7; D uncertain. The V end lost 3 bases, the J end lost 2 bases, and 8 bases lay between the germline ends. This CDR3 has 13 residues. CDR1 SGHTA and CDR2 FQGNSA come from the germline V gene. CDR3 nucleotides: TGTGCCAGCAGCTTTTTAGTAACCTACGAGCAGTACTTC. This encodes CASSFLVTYEQYF.

V and J are TRBV9 and TRBJ1-6; 7 bases match TRBD1. CDR3 length: 15 residues. From germline, CDR1 is SGDLS and CDR2 YYNGEE. J was trimmed by 10 bases and V by 4 bases; bases with no gene match: 11. CDR3 protein: CASSFRRQGDSPLHF. CDR3 DNA: TGTGCCAGCAGCTTCCGGAGGCAGGGGGACTCACCCCTCCACTTT.